This T cell receptor beta chain was found in a study of cytomegalovirus exposure and HLA in healthy donors. V was clipped by 5 bases and J by 1 base, with 14 bases between them. The length of the CDR3 is 15 residues. Germline CDR1 and CDR2: MNHNY and SVGAGI (reference sequence). It was with 60 Vbeta and 13 Jbeta primers that the PCR ran. Sequenced by immunoSEQ multiplex PCR; TCRdb stores in-frame clones only, minus some. Of 98,000 or so clones listed, about 80% are singletons. The V and J genes are TRBV6-6 and TRBJ1-1; the D is unclear. Specimen: PBMCs. The source of this sequence is a young woman in good health and CMV-seropositive. The CDR3 loop is CASSISRTANTEAFF. The CDR3 nucleotides are TGTGCCAGCAGTATAAGCAGGACTGCGAACACTGAAGCTTTCTTT.